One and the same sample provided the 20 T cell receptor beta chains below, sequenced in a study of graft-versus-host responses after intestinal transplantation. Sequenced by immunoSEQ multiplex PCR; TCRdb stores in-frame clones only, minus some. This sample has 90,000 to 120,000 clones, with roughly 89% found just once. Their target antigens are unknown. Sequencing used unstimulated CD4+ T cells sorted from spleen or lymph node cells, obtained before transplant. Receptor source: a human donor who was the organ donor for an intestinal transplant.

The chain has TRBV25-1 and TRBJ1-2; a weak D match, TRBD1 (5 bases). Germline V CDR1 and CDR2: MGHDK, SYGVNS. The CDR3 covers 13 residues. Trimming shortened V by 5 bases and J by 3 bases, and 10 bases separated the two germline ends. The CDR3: CASSRAGHYGYTF. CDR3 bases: TGTGCCAGCAGTCGGGCAGGGCACTATGGCTACACCTTC.

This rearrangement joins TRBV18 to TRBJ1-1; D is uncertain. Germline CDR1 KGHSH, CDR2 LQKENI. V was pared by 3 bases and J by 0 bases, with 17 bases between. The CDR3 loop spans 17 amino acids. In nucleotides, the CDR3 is TGTGCCAGCTCACCGTTTGGCGGAGGGAACATGAACACTGAAGCTTTCTTT. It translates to CASSPFGGGNMNTEAFF.

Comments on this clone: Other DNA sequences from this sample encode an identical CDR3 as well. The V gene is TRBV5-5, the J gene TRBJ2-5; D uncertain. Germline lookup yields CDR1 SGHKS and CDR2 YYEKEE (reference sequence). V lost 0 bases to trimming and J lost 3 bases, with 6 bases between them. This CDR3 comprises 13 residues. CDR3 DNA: TGTGCCAGCAGCTTGGGAGGTAAAGAGACCCAGTACTTC. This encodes CASSLGGKETQYF.

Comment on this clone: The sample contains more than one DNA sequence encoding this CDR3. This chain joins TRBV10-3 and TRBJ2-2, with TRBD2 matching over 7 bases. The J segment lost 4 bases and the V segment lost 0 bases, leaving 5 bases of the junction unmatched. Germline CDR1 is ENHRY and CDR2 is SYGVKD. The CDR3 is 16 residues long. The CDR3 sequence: CAISESLGGSTGELFF. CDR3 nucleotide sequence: TGTGCCATCAGTGAGTCGTTGGGGGGGAGCACCGGGGAGCTGTTTTTT.

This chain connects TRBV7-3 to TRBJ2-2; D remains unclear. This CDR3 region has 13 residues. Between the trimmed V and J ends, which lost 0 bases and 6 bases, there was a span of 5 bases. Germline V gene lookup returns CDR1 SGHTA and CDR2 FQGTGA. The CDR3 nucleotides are TGTGCCAGCAGCTTAACGTGGCCCGGGGAGCTGTTTTTT. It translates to CASSLTWPGELFF.

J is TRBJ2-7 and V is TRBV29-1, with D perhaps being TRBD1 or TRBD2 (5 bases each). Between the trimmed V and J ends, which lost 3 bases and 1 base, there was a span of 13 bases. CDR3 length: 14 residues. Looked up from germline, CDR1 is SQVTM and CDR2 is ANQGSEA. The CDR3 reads CSVEGRRGSYEQYF. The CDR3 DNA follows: TGCAGCGTTGAGGGGCGGCGCGGGTCCTACGAGCAGTACTTC.

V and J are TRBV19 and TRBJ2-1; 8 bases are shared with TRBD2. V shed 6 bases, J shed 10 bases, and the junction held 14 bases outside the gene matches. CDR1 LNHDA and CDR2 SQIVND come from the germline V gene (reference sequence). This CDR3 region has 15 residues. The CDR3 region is CASSPPGLVREEQFF. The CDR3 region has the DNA TGTGCCAGTAGCCCTCCGGGACTAGTGAGGGAAGAGCAGTTCTTC.

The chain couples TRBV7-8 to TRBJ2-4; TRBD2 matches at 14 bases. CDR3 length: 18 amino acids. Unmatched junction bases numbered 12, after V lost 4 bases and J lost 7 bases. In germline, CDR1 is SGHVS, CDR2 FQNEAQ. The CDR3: CASSSEGLAGEVRNIQYF. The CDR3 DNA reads TGTGCCAGCAGCTCGGAGGGACTAGCGGGAGAAGTGAGGAACATTCAGTACTTC.

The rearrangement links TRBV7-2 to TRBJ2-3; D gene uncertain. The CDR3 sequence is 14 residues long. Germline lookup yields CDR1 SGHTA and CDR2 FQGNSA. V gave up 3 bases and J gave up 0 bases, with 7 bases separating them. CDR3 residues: CASSFSGSTDTQYF. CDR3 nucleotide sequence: TGTGCCAGCAGCTTTTCCGGGAGCACAGATACGCAGTATTTT.

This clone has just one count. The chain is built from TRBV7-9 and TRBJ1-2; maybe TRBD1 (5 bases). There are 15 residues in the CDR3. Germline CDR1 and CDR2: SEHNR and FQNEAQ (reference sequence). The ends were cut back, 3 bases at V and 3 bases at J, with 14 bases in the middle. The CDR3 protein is CASSFFRVVDYGYTF. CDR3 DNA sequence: TGTGCCAGCAGCTTTTTCAGGGTTGTGGACTATGGCTACACCTTC.

CDR3 nucleotides: TGTGCCAGCAGCTTCCGTTTAGGGGGGGCTAGCACAGATACGCAGTATTTT. This gives the protein CASSFRLGGASTDTQYF. The rearrangement joins TRBV11-3 to TRBJ2-3; D possibly corresponds to TRBD2 (7 bases). V was cut by 3 bases and J by 0 bases, with 16 bases left in between. Germline V lookup: CDR1 SGHNT, CDR2 YENEEA. The CDR3 loop spans 17 amino acids.

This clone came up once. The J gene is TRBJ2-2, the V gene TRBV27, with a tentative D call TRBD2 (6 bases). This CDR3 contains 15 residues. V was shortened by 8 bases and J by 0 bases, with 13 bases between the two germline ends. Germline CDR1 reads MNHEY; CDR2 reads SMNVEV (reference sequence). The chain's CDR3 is CASSRRVSNTGELFF. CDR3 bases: TGTGCCAGCTCAAGGAGGGTATCGAACACCGGGGAGCTGTTTTTT.

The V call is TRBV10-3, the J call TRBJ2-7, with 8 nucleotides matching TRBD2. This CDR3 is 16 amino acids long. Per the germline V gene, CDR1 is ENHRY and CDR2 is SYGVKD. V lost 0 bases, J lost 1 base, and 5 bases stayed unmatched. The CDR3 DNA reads TGTGCCATCAGTGAGTCTCCGGCGGGAGGTTCCTACGAGCAGTACTTC. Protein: CAISESPAGGSYEQYF.

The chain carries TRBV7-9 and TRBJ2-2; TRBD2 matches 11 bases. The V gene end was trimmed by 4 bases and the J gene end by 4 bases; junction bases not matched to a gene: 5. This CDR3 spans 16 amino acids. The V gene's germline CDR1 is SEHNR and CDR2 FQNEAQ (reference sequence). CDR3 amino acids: CASSSRLAGSTGELFF. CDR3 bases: TGTGCCAGCAGCTCCCGACTAGCGGGAAGCACCGGGGAGCTGTTTTTT.

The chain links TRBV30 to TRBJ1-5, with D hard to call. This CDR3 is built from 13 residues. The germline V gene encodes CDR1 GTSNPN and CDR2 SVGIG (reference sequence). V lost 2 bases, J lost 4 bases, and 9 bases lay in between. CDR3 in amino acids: CAWSRQLNQPQHF. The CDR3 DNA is TGTGCCTGGAGTAGGCAGTTGAATCAGCCCCAGCATTTT.

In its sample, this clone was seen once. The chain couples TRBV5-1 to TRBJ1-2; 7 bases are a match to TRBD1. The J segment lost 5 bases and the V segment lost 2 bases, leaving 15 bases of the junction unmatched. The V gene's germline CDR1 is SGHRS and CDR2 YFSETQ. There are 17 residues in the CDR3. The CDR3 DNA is TGCGCCAGCAGCTTAAGGACAGGAGGAATGTTTATGTATGGCTACACCTTC. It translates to CASSLRTGGMFMYGYTF.

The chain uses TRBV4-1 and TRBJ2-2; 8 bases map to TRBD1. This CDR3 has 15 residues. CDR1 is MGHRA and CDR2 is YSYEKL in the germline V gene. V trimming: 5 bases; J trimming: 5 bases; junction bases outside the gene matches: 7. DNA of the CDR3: TGCGCCAGCAGCTCCCCCAGGGGGCGGACCGGGGAGCTGTTTTTT. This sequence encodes CASSSPRGRTGELFF.

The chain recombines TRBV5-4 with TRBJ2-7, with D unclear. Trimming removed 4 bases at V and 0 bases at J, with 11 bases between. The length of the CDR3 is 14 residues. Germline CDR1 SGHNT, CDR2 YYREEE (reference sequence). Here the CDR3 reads CASSLGWSSYEQYF. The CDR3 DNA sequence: TGTGCCAGCAGCCTGGGCTGGAGCTCCTACGAGCAGTACTTC. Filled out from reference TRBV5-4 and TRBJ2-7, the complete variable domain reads ETGVTQSPTHLIKTRGQQVTLRCSSQSGHNTVSWYQQALGQGPQFIFQYYREEENGRGNFPPRFSGLQFPNYSSELNVNALELDDSALYLCASSLGWSSYEQYFGPGTRLTVT.

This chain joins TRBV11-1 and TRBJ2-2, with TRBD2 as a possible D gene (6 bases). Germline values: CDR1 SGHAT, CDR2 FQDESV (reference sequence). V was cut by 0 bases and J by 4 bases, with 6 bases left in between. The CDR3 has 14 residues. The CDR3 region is CASSLAGGTGELFF. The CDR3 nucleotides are TGTGCCAGCAGCTTAGCGGGAGGCACCGGGGAGCTGTTTTTT.

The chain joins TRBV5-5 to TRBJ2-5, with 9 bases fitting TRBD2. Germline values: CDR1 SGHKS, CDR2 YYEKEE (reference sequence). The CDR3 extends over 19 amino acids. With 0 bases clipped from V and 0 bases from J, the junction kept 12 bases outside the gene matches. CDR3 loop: CASSLGTWREGRDQETQYF. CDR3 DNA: TGTGCCAGCAGCTTGGGGACTTGGCGGGAGGGCCGGGACCAAGAGACCCAGTACTTC.